This T cell receptor beta chain was recorded in a study of shared clonotypes between healthy human individuals. Study context: Plates per donor: three CD4 naive, three CD4 memory, two CD8 naive, one CD8 memory.

Study findings and constraints: In general, naive subsets displayed greater estimated richness than memory subsets did.

This CDR3 is 12 amino acids long. The V end lost 8 bases, the J end lost 2 bases, and 12 bases lay between the germline ends. Germline V CDR1 and CDR2: GTSNPN, SVGIG (reference sequence). With regard to this clone: The antigen remains unidentified.

Here immunoSEQ multiplex PCR was the method, and the copy in TCRdb shows in-frame clones only, minus some. The table lists millions of clones, 85% to 95% of them singletons. The chain couples TRBV30 to TRBJ2-5, with D maybe TRBD2 (5 bases). Sequencing used naive CD4+ T cells from PBMCs. Subset denoted: CD45RA+ positively selected. The sequence was collected from a man aged 18 to 30 in good health. Some clones in this sample may be carry-over from other donors' samples. Here the CDR3 reads CASTGNQETQYF. The CDR3 DNA is TGTGCCAGCACCGGGAATCAAGAGACCCAGTACTTC.